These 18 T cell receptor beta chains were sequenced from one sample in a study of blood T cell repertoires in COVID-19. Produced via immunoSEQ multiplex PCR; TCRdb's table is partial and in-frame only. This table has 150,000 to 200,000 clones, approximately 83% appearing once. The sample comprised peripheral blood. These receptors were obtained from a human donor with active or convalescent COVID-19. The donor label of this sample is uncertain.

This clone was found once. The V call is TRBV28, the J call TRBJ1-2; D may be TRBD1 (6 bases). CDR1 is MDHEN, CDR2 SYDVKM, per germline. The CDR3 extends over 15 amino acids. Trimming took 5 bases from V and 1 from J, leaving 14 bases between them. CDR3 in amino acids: CASSTTGNHNYGYTF. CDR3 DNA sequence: TGTGCCAGCAGTACTACAGGGAACCATAACTATGGCTACACCTTC.

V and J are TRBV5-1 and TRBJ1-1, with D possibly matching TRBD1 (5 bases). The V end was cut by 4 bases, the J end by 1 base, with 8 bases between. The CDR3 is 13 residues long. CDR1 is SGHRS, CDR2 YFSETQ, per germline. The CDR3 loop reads CASSTQGNTEAFF. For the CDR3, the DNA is TGCGCCAGCAGCACTCAGGGGAACACTGAAGCTTTCTTT.

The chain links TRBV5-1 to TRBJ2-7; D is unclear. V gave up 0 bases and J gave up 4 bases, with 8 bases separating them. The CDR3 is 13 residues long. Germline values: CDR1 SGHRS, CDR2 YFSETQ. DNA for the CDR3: TGCGCCAGCAGCTTGGCCGAGAGTTACGAGCAGTACTTC. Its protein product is CASSLAESYEQYF.

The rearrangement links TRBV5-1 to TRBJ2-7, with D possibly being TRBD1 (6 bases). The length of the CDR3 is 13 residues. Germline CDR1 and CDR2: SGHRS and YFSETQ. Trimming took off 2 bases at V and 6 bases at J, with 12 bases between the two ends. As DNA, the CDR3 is TGCGCCAGCAGCTTAACAGGGCGGGTCGAGCAGTACTTC. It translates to CASSLTGRVEQYF.

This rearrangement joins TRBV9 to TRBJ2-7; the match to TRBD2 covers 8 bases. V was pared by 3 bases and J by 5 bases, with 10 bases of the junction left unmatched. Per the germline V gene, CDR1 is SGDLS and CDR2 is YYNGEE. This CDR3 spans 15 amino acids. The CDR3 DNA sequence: TGTGCCAGCAGCGGTTCGGGGGGGGCCGTCCACGAGCAGTACTTC. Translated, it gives CASSGSGGAVHEQYF. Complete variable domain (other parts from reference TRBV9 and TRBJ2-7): DSGVTQTPKHLITATGQRVTLRCSPRSGDLSVYWYQQSLDQGLQFLIQYYNGEERAKGNILERFSAQQFPDLHSELNLSSLELGDSALYFCASSGSGGAVHEQYFGPGTRLTVT.

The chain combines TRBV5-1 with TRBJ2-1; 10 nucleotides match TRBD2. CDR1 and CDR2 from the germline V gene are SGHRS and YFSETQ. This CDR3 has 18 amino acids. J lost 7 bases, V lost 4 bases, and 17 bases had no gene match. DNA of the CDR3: TGCGCCAGCAGCCCGCTACCACCGGGACTAGCGAATCGAAATGAGCAGTTCTTC. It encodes CASSPLPPGLANRNEQFF.

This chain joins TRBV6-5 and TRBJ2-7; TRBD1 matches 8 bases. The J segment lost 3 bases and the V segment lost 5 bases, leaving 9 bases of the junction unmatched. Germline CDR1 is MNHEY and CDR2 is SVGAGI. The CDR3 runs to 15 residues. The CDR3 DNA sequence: TGTGCCAGCAGTCGGACAGGGAAATTATACTACGAGCAGTACTTC. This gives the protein CASSRTGKLYYEQYF.

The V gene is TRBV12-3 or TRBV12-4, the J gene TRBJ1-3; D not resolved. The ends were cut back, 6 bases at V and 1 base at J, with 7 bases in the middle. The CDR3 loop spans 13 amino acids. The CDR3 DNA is TGTGCCAGCAGGGTAGTTTCTGGAAACACCATATATTTT. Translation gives CASRVVSGNTIYF.

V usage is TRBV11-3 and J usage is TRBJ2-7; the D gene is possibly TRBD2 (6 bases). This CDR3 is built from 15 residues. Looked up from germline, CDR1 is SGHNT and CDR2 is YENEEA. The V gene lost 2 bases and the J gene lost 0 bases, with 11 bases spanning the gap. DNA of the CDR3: TGTGCCAGCAGCTTATTTCTGCGGGGCTCCTACGAGCAGTACTTC. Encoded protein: CASSLFLRGSYEQYF.

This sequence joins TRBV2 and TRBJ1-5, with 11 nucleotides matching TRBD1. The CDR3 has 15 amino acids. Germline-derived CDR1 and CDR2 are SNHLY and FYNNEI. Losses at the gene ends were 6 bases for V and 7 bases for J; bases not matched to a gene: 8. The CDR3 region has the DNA TGTGCCAGCAGAGAGGACAGGGGGCGCGGACAGCCCCAGCATTTT. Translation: CASREDRGRGQPQHF.

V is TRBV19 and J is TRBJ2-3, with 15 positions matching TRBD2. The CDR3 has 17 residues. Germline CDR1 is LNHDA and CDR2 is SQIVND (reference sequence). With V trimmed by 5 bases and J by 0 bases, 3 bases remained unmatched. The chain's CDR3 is CASSWTSGGASTDTQYF. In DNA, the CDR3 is TGTGCCAGTAGTTGGACTAGCGGGGGGGCTAGCACAGATACGCAGTATTTT.

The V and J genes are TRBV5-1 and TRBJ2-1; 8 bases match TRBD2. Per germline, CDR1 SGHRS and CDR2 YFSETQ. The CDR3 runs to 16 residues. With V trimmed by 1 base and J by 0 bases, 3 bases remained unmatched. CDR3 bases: TGCGCCAGCAGCTTGCACGGGGGGGCCTCCTACAATGAGCAGTTCTTC. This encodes CASSLHGGASYNEQFF.

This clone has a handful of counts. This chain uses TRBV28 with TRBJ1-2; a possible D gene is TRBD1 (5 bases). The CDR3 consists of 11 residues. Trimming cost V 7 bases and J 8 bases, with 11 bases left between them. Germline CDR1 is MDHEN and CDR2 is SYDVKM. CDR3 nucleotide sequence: TGTGCCAGCATGACAGTGGTAGGCTACACCTTC. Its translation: CASMTVVGYTF.

CDR3: CASSTLEGNEQFF. CDR3 DNA: TGTGCCAGCAGCACCCTCGAGGGCAACGAGCAGTTCTTC. The chain combines TRBV7-8 with TRBJ2-1; a weak D match, TRBD2 (5 bases). The CDR3 has 13 residues. Germline lookup yields CDR1 SGHVS and CDR2 FQNEAQ. V shed 5 bases and J shed 10 bases, with 15 bases lying between them.

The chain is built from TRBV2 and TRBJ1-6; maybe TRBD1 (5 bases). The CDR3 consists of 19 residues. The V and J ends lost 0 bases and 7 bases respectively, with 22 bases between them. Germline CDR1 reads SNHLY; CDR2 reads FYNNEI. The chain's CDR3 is CASSEAPITVMGRNSPLHF. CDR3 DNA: TGTGCCAGCAGTGAAGCTCCGATTACGGTGATGGGGCGGAATTCACCCCTCCACTTT.

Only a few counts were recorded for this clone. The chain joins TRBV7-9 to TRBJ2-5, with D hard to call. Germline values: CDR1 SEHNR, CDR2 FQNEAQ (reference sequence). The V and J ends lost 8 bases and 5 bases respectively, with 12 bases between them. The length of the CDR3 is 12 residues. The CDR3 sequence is CASEMVSETQYF. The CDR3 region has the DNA TGTGCCAGCGAGATGGTTAGTGAGACCCAGTACTTC.

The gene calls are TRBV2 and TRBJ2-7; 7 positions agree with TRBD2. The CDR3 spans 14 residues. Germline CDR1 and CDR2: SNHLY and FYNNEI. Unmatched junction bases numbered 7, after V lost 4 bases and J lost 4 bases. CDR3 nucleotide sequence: TGTGCCAGCAGTGCCCGGCGGGAGCAGTACGAGCAGTACTTC. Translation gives CASSARREQYEQYF.

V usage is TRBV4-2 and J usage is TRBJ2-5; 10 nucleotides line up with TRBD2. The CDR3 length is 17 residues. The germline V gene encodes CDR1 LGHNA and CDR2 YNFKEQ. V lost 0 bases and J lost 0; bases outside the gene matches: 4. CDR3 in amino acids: CASSQEEGLAHQETQYF. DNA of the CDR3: TGTGCCAGCAGCCAAGAGGAGGGACTAGCGCACCAAGAGACCCAGTACTTC.